Described below is a single T cell receptor (beta chain) sequence and its context. Antigen specificity is unknown. The data originate from a study of Tregs in tolerant kidney transplant recipients. CDR1 is SGHRS, CDR2 YFSETQ, per germline. The CDR3 contains 18 residues. V lost 0 bases to trimming and J lost 9 bases, with 27 bases between them. General study findings and limits: The most relevant donor-specific Treg TCRbeta repertoire apparently came from expansion with activated donor B cells.

Libraries were prepared by immunoSEQ multiplex PCR; TCRdb keeps only in-frame clonotypes and omits some of them. The sample lists 95,000 to 120,000 clones, around 91% seen once, with 0.3% to 0.4% in the top ten. CD4+CD25+CD127- Tregs, CD4+CD25- non-Tregs, CD4 and CD8 cells were sorted. The chain recombines TRBV5-1 with TRBJ1-2, with D perhaps matching TRBD1 (5 bases). The source was CD4+ T cells from blood, collected before the transplant. The receptor comes from a human donor who received a combined kidney and bone marrow transplant. DNA for the CDR3: TGCGCCAGCAGCTTGGCCCCAGGGAACGGTATCTTAGGGTCCCGCTACACCTTC. Its translation: CASSLAPGNGILGSRYTF.